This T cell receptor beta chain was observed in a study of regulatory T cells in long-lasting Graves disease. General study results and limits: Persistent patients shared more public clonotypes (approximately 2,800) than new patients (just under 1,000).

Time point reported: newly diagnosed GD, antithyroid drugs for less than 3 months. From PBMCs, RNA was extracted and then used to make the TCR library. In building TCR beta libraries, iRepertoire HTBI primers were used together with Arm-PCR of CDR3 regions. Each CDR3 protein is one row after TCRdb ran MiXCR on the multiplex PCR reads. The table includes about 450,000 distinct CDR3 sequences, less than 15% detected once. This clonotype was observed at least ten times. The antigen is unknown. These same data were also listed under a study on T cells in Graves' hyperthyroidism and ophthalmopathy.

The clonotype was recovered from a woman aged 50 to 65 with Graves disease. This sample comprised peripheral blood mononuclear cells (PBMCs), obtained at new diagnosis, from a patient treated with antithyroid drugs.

CDR3 sequence: CASSPRTGSNYGYTF. The CDR3 nucleotides are TGCGCCAGCAGCCCCCGGACAGGGAGTAACTATGGCTACACCTTC. V is TRBV5-1 and J is TRBJ1-2; 8 bases match TRBD1. CDR3 size: 15 residues. The V segment lost 4 bases and the J segment 1 base; nucleotides outside the gene matches: 6. Germline CDR1 and CDR2: SGHRS and YFSETQ.